The 15 T cell receptor beta chains in this list originate from one sample, sequenced in a study of T cell repertoires in cytomegalovirus infection. TCRdb reanalysed the reads using MiXCR and keeps one entry per CDR3 protein. The repertoire includes under 200,000 distinct CDR3 sequences, nearly 9.5% of them detected once, and about 4.2% sits in the top ten. Sequenced input: PBMCs. These receptors were obtained from a human donor in good health (CMV status not recorded). Some clones in this sample may be carry-over from other donors' samples.

This clonotype showed up just a few times. The CDR3 DNA reads as TGCGCCAGCAGCCAACCCACCTCGAACGGAAAACTGTTTTTT. Protein: CASSQPTSNGKLFF. The chain couples TRBV4-1 to TRBJ1-4; D gene uncertain. Per the germline V gene, CDR1 is MGHRA and CDR2 is YSYEKL. With 2 bases removed from V and 10 bases from J, the gap between germline ends came to 14 bases. The CDR3 loop spans 14 amino acids.

This clonotype was recorded at least ten times. The chain has TRBV2 and TRBJ1-1; D unresolved. V lost 6 bases and J lost 8, with 10 bases in between. CDR1 and CDR2 from the germline V gene are SNHLY and FYNNEI. This CDR3 spans 11 amino acids. The chain's CDR3 is CASSVESEAFF. The CDR3 DNA follows: TGTGCCAGCAGCGTCGAGTCGGAAGCTTTCTTT.

This clonotype was observed at least ten times. V and J are TRBV7-9 and TRBJ2-7; D possibly corresponds to TRBD1 (6 bases). Trimming shortened V by 2 bases and J by 2 bases, and 16 bases separated the two germline ends. This CDR3 has 16 amino acids. CDR1 SEHNR and CDR2 FQNEAQ come from the germline V gene (reference sequence). The CDR3 sequence is CASSLNSGEIAYEQYF. The DNA for the CDR3 is TGTGCCAGCAGCTTAAATTCAGGGGAGATTGCCTACGAGCAGTACTTC.

The chain recombines TRBV2 with TRBJ2-1; 13 bases map to TRBD2. CDR1 and CDR2 (germline): SNHLY, FYNNEI. V shed 6 bases, J shed 14 bases, and the junction held 7 bases outside the gene matches. The CDR3 is made up of 13 amino acids. CDR3 sequence (DNA): TGTGCCAGCAGGGGGACTAGCGGGGCGCAGGAGTTCTTC. It is translated as CASRGTSGAQEFF.

A note on this clonotype: The junction does not match germline at one end; this may be a read error. The rearrangement joins TRBV6-2 or TRBV6-3 to TRBJ2-3; D remains unclear. The germline V gene encodes CDR1 MNHEY and CDR2 SVGEGT. The CDR3 loop spans 12 amino acids. CDR3 loop: CASSMGSLRQCF. CDR3 DNA: TGTGCCAGCAGTATGGGGTCCCTAAGGCAGTGTTTT.

This clonotype came up many times. V gene TRBV12-3 or TRBV12-4 combines with J gene TRBJ2-5, with D hard to call. Trimming left V 6 bases short and J 4 bases short, with 6 bases between. The CDR3 sequence is 11 residues long. CDR3 nucleotide sequence: TGTGCCAGCAGCCGAACAGAGACCCAGTACTTC. As protein: CASSRTETQYF.

In this sample, this clonotype turned up many times. This sequence joins TRBV7-8 and TRBJ2-5; the D gene could be TRBD1 or TRBD2 (5 bases each). The CDR3 is made up of 14 amino acids. Trimming pared 8 bases from V and 5 bases from J, leaving 18 bases between. Per germline, CDR1 SGHVS and CDR2 FQNEAQ. CDR3 DNA: TGTGCCAGCGGGACCGAGACGGCCAAGGAGACCCAGTACTTC. Protein: CASGTETAKETQYF.

In this sample, this clonotype turned up a few times. This chain links TRBV7-6 with TRBJ1-1, with unresolved D. Trimming shortened V by 5 bases and J by 11 bases, and 15 bases separated the two germline ends. The CDR3 runs 12 residues. Germline lookup yields CDR1 SGHVS and CDR2 FNYEAQ. The DNA for the CDR3 is TGTGCCAGCAGCCTGAGGACCCGTTCGGCTTTCTTT. As protein: CASSLRTRSAFF. The variable domain in full, with the rest retrieved from reference TRBV7-6 and TRBJ1-1, is GAGVSQSPRYKVTKRGQDVALRCDPISGHVSLYWYRQALGQGPEFLTYFNYEAQQDKSGLPNDRFSAERPEGSISTLTIQRTEQRDSAMYRCASSLRTRSAFFGQGTRLTVV.

In this sample, this clonotype turned up a few times. The chain has TRBV5-5 and TRBJ2-1; unclear D gene. Trimming took off 3 bases at V and 9 bases at J, with 4 bases between the two ends. CDR3 size: 10 residues. Per germline, CDR1 SGHKS and CDR2 YYEKEE (reference sequence). The DNA for the CDR3 is TGTGCCAGCAGCTACCGTGAGCAGTTCTTC. It yields the protein CASSYREQFF. The complete variable domain, with remaining parts taken from reference TRBV5-5 and TRBJ2-1, reads DAGVTQSPTHLIKTRGQQVTLRCSPISGHKSVSWYQQVLGQGPQFIFQYYEKEERGRGNFPDRFSARQFPNYSSELNVNALLLGDSALYLCASSYREQFFGPGTRLTVL.

This clonotype was seen repeatedly, ten times or more. The J gene is TRBJ2-4, the V gene TRBV7-2; TRBD2 matches 9 bases. The CDR3 has 16 amino acids. From germline, CDR1 is SGHTA and CDR2 FQGNSA. Trimming cost V 5 bases and J 5 bases; bases outside gene matches: 10. The CDR3 loop reads CASSDPTGLAENIQYF. For the CDR3, the DNA is TGTGCCAGCAGCGACCCGACGGGACTAGCTGAAAACATTCAGTACTTC.

This clonotype was seen many times. The rearrangement links TRBV6-2 or TRBV6-3 to TRBJ2-1; 11 bases map to TRBD2. The V gene end was trimmed by 5 bases and the J gene end by 2 bases; junction bases not matched to a gene: 5. This CDR3 contains 16 residues. From germline, CDR1 is MNHEY and CDR2 SVGEGT. This chain's CDR3 is CASSPLAGVPYNEQFF. The DNA for the CDR3 is TGTGCCAGCAGTCCACTAGCGGGAGTGCCCTACAATGAGCAGTTCTTC.

In this sample, this clonotype turned up a few times. The chain couples TRBV11-2 to TRBJ1-1; tentatively, D is TRBD1 (5 bases). V was pared by 1 base and J by 4 bases, with 16 bases between. The CDR3 runs 16 residues. From germline, CDR1 is SGHAT and CDR2 FQNNGV. The CDR3 region is CASSLVRDAGPTEAFF. In nucleotides, the CDR3 is TGTGCCAGCAGCTTAGTCCGGGACGCCGGCCCCACTGAAGCTTTCTTT.

The V and J genes are TRBV4-3 and TRBJ2-1, with D perhaps given as TRBD1 or TRBD2 (5 bases each). CDR3 length: 15 amino acids. The germline V gene encodes CDR1 LGHNA and CDR2 YSLEER. V gave up 3 bases and J gave up 6 bases, with 15 bases separating them. The CDR3 protein is CASSHQGPGVNEQFF. Written as DNA, the CDR3 is TGCGCCAGCAGCCACCAGGGACCAGGAGTCAATGAGCAGTTCTTC.

Many counts were recorded for this clonotype. This rearrangement joins TRBV12-3 or TRBV12-4 to TRBJ1-1, with D hard to call. V was shortened by 3 bases and J by 7 bases, with 9 bases between the two germline ends. This CDR3 has 12 residues. The CDR3 nucleotides are TGTGCCAGCAGTTTTGAGGCTATTGAAGCTTTCTTT. It specifies CASSFEAIEAFF.

This clonotype was recorded many times. The genes are TRBV19 and TRBJ2-1; D is possibly TRBD2 (6 bases). The CDR3 totals 14 residues. CDR1 is LNHDA and CDR2 is SQIVND in the germline V gene (reference sequence). Trimming cost V 3 bases and J 9 bases, with 15 bases left between them. In nucleotides, the CDR3 is TGTGCCAGTAGTATGGTTGGAGGGGCGCGTGAGCAGTTCTTC. Protein sequence: CASSMVGGAREQFF.